The rows below give T cell receptor beta chains drawn from one sample of a study of early T cells in non-severe SARS-CoV-2 infection. TCRdb re-called the 5' RACE reads with MiXCR, one entry per CDR3 protein. The table lists tens of thousands of distinct CDR3 sequences, roughly 4% of them singletons. Sequencing used whole blood. These receptors all stem from an adult who was a healthcare worker with PCR-confirmed SARS-CoV-2 infection or an uninfected control (not recorded which). CDR3s include the opening cysteine and the closing phenylalanine or tryptophan. Fields, in order: clone size, V gene, J gene, D gene, CDR3 DNA, CDR3 protein. The D gene is left open where the match is weak. Size is omitted from some rows. Given values are once, few, many or a class for expanded clones.

clone size: many
V gene: TRBV11-2
J gene: TRBJ1-6
D gene: .
CDR3 DNA: TGTGCCAGCAGCTGGGGGGCAGCACCATCCAATTCACCCCTCCACTTT
CDR3 protein: CASSWGAAPSNSPLHF

clone size: many
V gene: TRBV20-1
J gene: TRBJ1-2
D gene: .
CDR3 DNA: TGCAGTGCTAGAGAATTTGGACAGCTGAGTAGCTACACCTTC
CDR3 protein: CSAREFGQLSSYTF

clone size: many
V gene: TRBV11-2
J gene: TRBJ1-1
D gene: .
CDR3 DNA: TGTGCCAGCAGCTTCCGGACGGGGAACACTGAAGCTTTCTTT
CDR3 protein: CASSFRTGNTEAFF

clone size: many
V gene: TRBV6-5
J gene: TRBJ1-1
D gene: TRBD1
CDR3 DNA: TGTGCCAGCAGTCTCGACAGGGACACTGAAGCTTTCTTT
CDR3 protein: CASSLDRDTEAFF

clone size: .
V gene: TRBV19
J gene: TRBJ1-6
D gene: TRBD1
CDR3 DNA: TGTGCCAGTAGCGCAACAACAGGGGGCGGTTCACCCCTCCACTTT
CDR3 protein: CASSATTGGGSPLHF

clone size: .
V gene: TRBV27
J gene: TRBJ2-2
D gene: TRBD1
CDR3 DNA: TGTGCCAGCGGCAGACAGGGCGGGACCGGGGAGCTGTTTTTT
CDR3 protein: CASGRQGGTGELFF

clone size: many
V gene: TRBV29-1
J gene: TRBJ2-7
D gene: .
CDR3 DNA: TGCAGCGTTGAGGGGCCGGGACAATCCTACGAGCAGTACTTC
CDR3 protein: CSVEGPGQSYEQYF

clone size: .
V gene: TRBV20-1
J gene: TRBJ2-1
D gene: TRBD2
CDR3 DNA: TGCAGTGCTAGAGACCCCATTGGCGGGAGCTCCTACAATGAGCAGTTCTTC
CDR3 protein: CSARDPIGGSSYNEQFF

clone size: few
V gene: TRBV12-3/TRBV12-4
J gene: TRBJ1-1
D gene: .
CDR3 DNA: TGTGCCAGCAGTATACAAGGAACTGAAGCTTTCTTT
CDR3 protein: CASSIQGTEAFF

clone size: many
V gene: TRBV28
J gene: TRBJ2-5
D gene: .
CDR3 DNA: TGTGCCAGCAGTTTAACCCTCCGAGAGACCCAGTACTTC
CDR3 protein: CASSLTLRETQYF

clone size: .
V gene: TRBV11-2
J gene: TRBJ2-6
D gene: TRBD1
CDR3 DNA: TGTGCCAGCAGCTTAACAGGGGGCACTGGGGCCAACGTCCTGACTTTC
CDR3 protein: CASSLTGGTGANVLTF

clone size: many
V gene: TRBV7-3
J gene: TRBJ2-2
D gene: .
CDR3 DNA: TGTGCCACCAGCCCCAGGGGGGGACAGCTGAACACCGGGGAGCTGTTTTTT
CDR3 protein: CATSPRGGQLNTGELFF

clone size: few
V gene: TRBV30
J gene: TRBJ2-1
D gene: .
CDR3 DNA: TGTGCCTGGAGTGTAGCGGCCAAGATGAAACGACGCCTTGGGCAGTTCTTC
CDR3 protein: CAWSVAAKMKRRLGQFF

clone size: .
V gene: TRBV11-3
J gene: TRBJ2-2
D gene: TRBD1
CDR3 DNA: TGTGCCAGCAGCCCACGCCCGGGACAGGGGGCTTCCGGGGAGCTGTTTTTT
CDR3 protein: CASSPRPGQGASGELFF

clone size: few
V gene: TRBV4-1
J gene: TRBJ2-5
D gene: TRBD1
CDR3 DNA: TGCGCCAGCAAGCGGACAGGTCAAGAGACCCAGTACTTC
CDR3 protein: CASKRTGQETQYF

clone size: many
V gene: TRBV29-1
J gene: TRBJ2-3
D gene: TRBD2
CDR3 DNA: TGCAGCGTTGAGGGCCGGGCTAGCGGGGGAATCACAGATACGCAGTATTTT
CDR3 protein: CSVEGRASGGITDTQYF

clone size: .
V gene: TRBV14
J gene: TRBJ2-1
D gene: TRBD2
CDR3 DNA: TGTGCCAGCAGCCAACAGACTAGCGGGAGAGGGCAGTTCTTC
CDR3 protein: CASSQQTSGRGQFF

clone size: many
V gene: TRBV28
J gene: TRBJ2-5
D gene: TRBD2
CDR3 DNA: TGTGCCAGCAGTTTAGCCCTAGCGGGAGGTCCCTTGTTGGAGACCCAGTACTTC
CDR3 protein: CASSLALAGGPLLETQYF

clone size: few
V gene: TRBV9
J gene: TRBJ2-7
D gene: .
CDR3 DNA: TGTGCCAGCAGCGTAGTGGCAGGTCCCACCTACGAGCAGTACTTC
CDR3 protein: CASSVVAGPTYEQYF

clone size: many
V gene: TRBV7-2
J gene: TRBJ2-5
D gene: .
CDR3 DNA: TGTGCCAGCAGCTTACAGGGCCAAGAGACCCAGTACTTC
CDR3 protein: CASSLQGQETQYF

clone size: .
V gene: TRBV27
J gene: TRBJ1-2
D gene: .
CDR3 DNA: TGTGCCAGCAGTTTCGGCAGGGCGCACTATGGCTACACCTTC
CDR3 protein: CASSFGRAHYGYTF

clone size: many
V gene: TRBV7-2
J gene: TRBJ1-4
D gene: .
CDR3 DNA: TGTGCCAGCAGCCCAGGGTCCACAGCTAATGAAAAACTGTTTTTT
CDR3 protein: CASSPGSTANEKLFF

clone size: .
V gene: TRBV7-3
J gene: TRBJ2-2
D gene: .
CDR3 DNA: .
CDR3 protein: CASSLGGTGKSGELFFF